Sequencing of this T cell receptor beta chain was carried out in a study of CD8+CD57+ T cells in acquired aplastic anemia. Whole-study results and caveats: Sharing between patients and controls was observed for twenty-nine CD8+ CDR3 sequences.

The CDR3 is 14 amino acids. V was pared by 7 bases and J by 1 base, with 13 bases between. Flow cytometry had shown expanded CD8+CD57+ cells in the patients chosen for sequencing. CDR3 and TCR beta VDJ profiling relied on genomic DNA as the template. MiXCR, applied by TCRdb to the reads, yields one record per CDR3 protein. Of about 180,000 distinct CDR3 sequences in the sample, approximately 52% were seen once. Details on this clonotype: The antigen is not known.

The sequence came from a human donor with aplastic anemia. This chain links TRBV12-3 or TRBV12-4 with TRBJ1-2; a weak D match, TRBD1 (5 bases). Sequencing was carried out using sorted CD4+, CD8+, or CD8+CD57+ T cells (not recorded which) from PBMCs. Written as DNA, the CDR3 is TGTGCCAGCAACTCCCTGGGGGGTAACTATGGCTACACCTTC. As protein: CASNSLGGNYGYTF.